The 30 T cell receptor beta chains below all came from one sample that was sequenced in a study of early T cells in non-severe SARS-CoV-2 infection. TCRdb reanalysed the 5' RACE reads using MiXCR and keeps one entry per CDR3 protein. The repertoire consists of 70,000 to 95,000 distinct CDR3 sequences, with 11% to 15% occurring once and the leading ten covering about 10%. Material for sequencing was whole blood. The receptors come from an adult who was a healthcare worker with PCR-confirmed SARS-CoV-2 infection or an uninfected control (not recorded which).

This clonotype came up a few times. Sequence at one end of the junction differs from germline and may be a read error. J is TRBJ1-2 and V is TRBV28; D may be TRBD1 (6 bases). Germline V CDR1 and CDR2: MDHEN, SYDVKM. This CDR3 has 11 amino acids. CDR3 sequence: CASSLWRQVSF. CDR3 nucleotide sequence: TGTGCCAGCAGTTTATGGAGACAGGTATCCTTC.

This rearrangement joins TRBV4-2 to TRBJ2-3; 8 bases line up with TRBD2. The junction had 8 bases not matched to a gene; V was cut back by 3 bases and J by 0 bases. Looked up from germline, CDR1 is LGHNA and CDR2 is YNFKEQ. This CDR3 is built from 17 residues. CDR3 in amino acids: CASSQISVAGSTDTQYF. The DNA for the CDR3 is TGTGCCAGCAGCCAGATCTCCGTAGCGGGGAGCACAGATACGCAGTATTTT.

This clonotype occurred once. This rearrangement joins TRBV5-5 to TRBJ2-7; D gene unclear. The V end was cut by 2 bases, the J end by 3 bases, with 15 bases between. Germline CDR1 is SGHKS and CDR2 is YYEKEE (reference sequence). The length of the CDR3 is 15 residues. CDR3 region: CASSLGIQANYEQYF. As DNA, the CDR3 is TGTGCCAGCAGCTTAGGGATCCAGGCCAACTACGAGCAGTACTTC.

There are many counts of this clonotype. V is TRBV12-3 or TRBV12-4 and J is TRBJ2-2; TRBD2 might be the D (6 bases). This CDR3 has 15 residues. The V end was cut by 4 bases, the J end by 3 bases, with 12 bases between. As DNA, the CDR3 is TGTGCCAGCAGTTGGGGGGTATGGGACACCGGGGAGCTGTTTTTT. It translates to CASSWGVWDTGELFF.

In its sample, this clonotype was seen many times. This sequence joins TRBV29-1 and TRBJ1-5, with D possibly matching TRBD1 (5 bases). Trimming removed 6 bases from V and 2 bases from J, with 11 bases in between. This CDR3 has 13 amino acids. Germline V lookup: CDR1 SQVTM, CDR2 ANQGSEA. CDR3 DNA sequence: TGCAGCGTCGGAGTGGGGGGCAATCAGCCCCAGCATTTT. It encodes CSVGVGGNQPQHF. Filled out from reference TRBV29-1 and TRBJ1-5, the complete variable domain reads SAVISQKPSRDICQRGTSLTIQCQVDSQVTMMFWYRQQPGQSLTLIATANQGSEATYESGFVIDKFPISRPNLTFSTLTVSNMSPEDSSIYLCSVGVGGNQPQHFGDGTRLSIL.

This clonotype was detected a few times. The chain couples TRBV20-1 to TRBJ2-7; unclear D gene. This CDR3 spans 13 amino acids. Trimming removed 6 bases from V and 3 bases from J, with 15 bases in between. Per germline, CDR1 DFQATT and CDR2 SNEGSKA (reference sequence). CDR3 loop: CSARQDVGYEQYF. The CDR3 DNA sequence: TGCAGTGCCCGACAAGATGTTGGCTACGAGCAGTACTTC.

This clonotype was seen at least ten times. This CDR3 reads CASSYPVWGPTEAFF. The CDR3 DNA is TGTGCCAGCAGTTACCCGGTTTGGGGCCCCACTGAAGCTTTCTTT. The V and J genes are TRBV6-2 or TRBV6-3 and TRBJ1-1, with D possibly TRBD1 on 5 matching bases. The CDR3 has 15 amino acids. Trimming took 2 bases from V and 4 from J, leaving 14 bases between them. Germline CDR1 MNHEY, CDR2 SVGEGT.

This clonotype was recorded a few times. The chain is built from TRBV5-1 and TRBJ2-1; D remains ambiguous. This CDR3 has 11 amino acids. CDR1 SGHRS and CDR2 YFSETQ come from the germline V gene. The ends were cut back, 4 bases at V and 8 bases at J, with 7 bases in the middle. The CDR3 spells CASSLFHEQFF. The CDR3 nucleotides are TGCGCCAGCAGCCTGTTTCATGAGCAGTTCTTC.

The chain carries TRBV6-1 and TRBJ1-1, with D maybe TRBD1 (5 bases). Trimming took off 4 bases at V and 5 bases at J, with 17 bases between the two ends. The CDR3 has 15 amino acids. Per germline, CDR1 MNHNS and CDR2 SASEGT. CDR3 protein: CASSAKVGGSTEAFF. CDR3 in DNA: TGTGCCAGCAGTGCAAAGGTGGGGGGTAGTACTGAAGCTTTCTTT.

This clonotype was detected a few times. The CDR3 does not end in the conserved phenylalanine or tryptophan, so this is likely a read error. The chain carries TRBV27 and TRBJ2-4, with D perhaps TRBD1 or TRBD2 (5 bases each). Germline V gives CDR1 MNHEY, CDR2 SMNVEV (reference sequence). The CDR3 is 16 residues long. The V gene lost 5 bases and the J gene lost 1 base, with 15 bases spanning the gap. This chain's CDR3 is CASSPGTFTAKNIQYL. In nucleotides, the CDR3 is TGTGCCAGCAGTCCGGGGACGTTCACGGCCAAAAACATTCAGTACCTC.

This clonotype was detected once. The chain is built from TRBV6-2 or TRBV6-3 and TRBJ2-4; perhaps TRBD2 as D (6 bases). The CDR3 sequence is 14 residues long. CDR1 and CDR2 (germline): MNHEY, SVGEGT. V dropped 1 base and J dropped 3 bases, with 7 bases sitting between them. The CDR3 sequence: CASSYYGGKNIQYF. The DNA of the CDR3 is TGTGCCAGCAGTTACTACGGGGGCAAAAACATTCAGTACTTC.

The chain employs TRBV7-2 and TRBJ2-7; D possibly corresponds to TRBD2 (5 bases). This CDR3 has 15 amino acids. Germline values: CDR1 SGHTA, CDR2 FQGNSA. Trimming removed 1 base from V and 4 bases from J, with 14 bases in between. In DNA form, the CDR3 reads TGTGCCAGCAGCTTAGACCCAACCCGGGGATACGAGCAGTACTTC. Its translation: CASSLDPTRGYEQYF. The full variable domain, completed using reference TRBV7-2 and TRBJ2-7, is GAGVSQSPSNKVTEKGKDVELRCDPISGHTALYWYRQSLGQGLEFLIYFQGNSAPDKSGLPSDRFSAERTGGSVSTLTIQRTQQEDSAVYLCASSLDPTRGYEQYFGPGTRLTVT.

The chain recombines TRBV29-1 with TRBJ1-1; no clear D gene. Germline V gene lookup returns CDR1 SQVTM and CDR2 ANQGSEA. The CDR3 has 13 residues. V was pared by 5 bases and J by 1 base, with 11 bases between. Here the CDR3 reads CSVSFDGNTEAFF. The CDR3 bases are TGCAGCGTTTCCTTCGACGGGAACACTGAAGCTTTCTTT.

The J gene is TRBJ1-4, the V gene TRBV12-3 or TRBV12-4; the D gene is possibly TRBD1 (5 bases). The V end was cut by 6 bases, the J end by 8 bases, with 13 bases between. The CDR3 extends over 13 amino acids. The CDR3 here is CASSPRRGEKLFF. CDR3 in DNA: TGTGCCAGCAGCCCCCGTAGGGGAGAAAAACTGTTTTTT.

The sample holds many counts of this clonotype. J is TRBJ1-1 and V is TRBV5-5; the D is unclear. The length of the CDR3 is 13 residues. V lost 2 bases, J lost 1 base, and 6 bases lay in between. CDR1 and CDR2 (germline): SGHKS, YYEKEE (reference sequence). The DNA of the CDR3 is TGTGCCAGCAGCTTCACAGCGAACACTGAAGCTTTCTTT. This encodes CASSFTANTEAFF.

The chain is built from TRBV9 and TRBJ2-7; D is uncertain. Between the trimmed V and J ends, which lost 0 bases and 0 bases, there was a span of 10 bases. Germline CDR1 reads SGDLS; CDR2 reads YYNGEE. This CDR3 spans 15 amino acids. CDR3 in amino acids: CASSVEGWDSYEQYF. The CDR3 region has the DNA TGTGCCAGCAGCGTAGAGGGTTGGGACTCCTACGAGCAGTACTTC. The full variable domain, in which reference TRBV9 and TRBJ2-7 provide the parts outside the CDR3, is DSGVTQTPKHLITATGQRVTLRCSPRSGDLSVYWYQQSLDQGLQFLIQYYNGEERAKGNILERFSAQQFPDLHSELNLSSLELGDSALYFCASSVEGWDSYEQYFGPGTRLTVT.

This chain joins TRBV28 and TRBJ2-3; D might be TRBD1 (7 bases). This CDR3 is 12 amino acids long. V was cut by 9 bases and J by 4 bases, with 11 bases left in between. Germline V lookup: CDR1 MDHEN, CDR2 SYDVKM. In DNA form, the CDR3 reads TGTGCCAGGACAGGGAGGCCAGATACGCAGTATTTT. Its translation: CARTGRPDTQYF.

This clonotype came up a few times. The V gene is TRBV12-3 or TRBV12-4, the J gene TRBJ1-6, with D possibly being TRBD1 (5 bases). The CDR3 spans 14 residues. Trimming shortened V by 6 bases and J by 7 bases, and 13 bases separated the two germline ends. The DNA for the CDR3 is TGTGCCAGCAGGTTGGGGGGGAAAAATTCACCCCTCCACTTT. It encodes CASRLGGKNSPLHF.

This chain joins TRBV9 and TRBJ1-2, with D tentatively TRBD1 (5 bases). V lost 7 bases and J 0 bases, leaving 13 bases between the germline ends. The germline CDR1 and CDR2 sequences are SGDLS and YYNGEE. CDR3 length equals 14 residues. CDR3 sequence reads: CASGNRDPNYGYTF. As DNA, the CDR3 is TGTGCCAGCGGGAACCGGGACCCTAACTATGGCTACACCTTC.

This clonotype has only a few counts. The J gene is TRBJ1-2, the V gene TRBV28, with D possibly TRBD1 on 6 matching bases. CDR1 is MDHEN, CDR2 SYDVKM, per germline. There are 11 residues in the CDR3. V was trimmed by 10 bases and J by 2 bases, leaving 8 bases between them. The CDR3 coding sequence is TGTGCCATTGGACAGAACTATGGCTACACCTTC. Protein: CAIGQNYGYTF.

This clonotype has more than one count but fewer than ten. V gene TRBV11-2 combines with J gene TRBJ2-3; TRBD2 might be the D (6 bases). CDR1 is SGHAT, CDR2 FQNNGV, per germline. This CDR3 has 14 amino acids. V shed 1 base and J shed 1 base, with 6 bases lying between them. CDR3 residues: CASSLVAGTDTQYF. CDR3 bases: TGTGCCAGCAGCTTAGTAGCGGGCACAGATACGCAGTATTTT.

The gene calls are TRBV7-3 and TRBJ2-1; D remains ambiguous. This CDR3 is built from 16 residues. Germline V gives CDR1 SGHTA, CDR2 FQGTGA. V lost 0 bases and J lost 0, with 9 bases in between. The CDR3 bases are TGTGCCAGCAGCTTAACGCTAGGTAGCTCCTACAATGAGCAGTTCTTC. Encoded protein: CASSLTLGSSYNEQFF. Using reference TRBV7-3 and TRBJ2-1 for the parts outside the CDR3, the full variable domain is GAGVSQTPSNKVTEKGKYVELRCDPISGHTALYWYRQSLGQGPEFLIYFQGTGAADDSGLPNDRFFAVRPEGSVSTLKIQRTERGDSAVYLCASSLTLGSSYNEQFFGPGTRLTVL.

This clonotype was counted a few times. The V and J genes are TRBV7-3 and TRBJ1-6; D uncertain. The V gene's germline CDR1 is SGHTA and CDR2 FQGTGA. This CDR3 has 13 amino acids. Trimming left V 2 bases short and J 6 bases short, with 5 bases between. CDR3 protein: CASSLQSNSPLHF. CDR3 nucleotides: TGTGCCAGCAGCTTACAGTCTAATTCACCCCTCCACTTT.

This clonotype appeared many times. V usage is TRBV6-1 and J usage is TRBJ2-3; TRBD2 is a possible D gene (6 bases). Deletions cut 1 base from V and 5 bases from J, with 13 bases between. The CDR3 runs 15 residues. Germline loops: CDR1 MNHNS, CDR2 SASEGT. The CDR3 here is CASSEVAAGLDTQYF. Written as DNA, the CDR3 is TGTGCCAGCAGTGAAGTAGCGGCGGGGCTAGATACGCAGTATTTT.

There are a few counts of this clonotype. The chain couples TRBV5-6 to TRBJ2-3; TRBD1 matches at 9 bases. This CDR3 is built from 15 residues. Germline CDR1 reads SGHDT; CDR2 reads YYEEEE. The V segment lost 4 bases and the J segment 2 bases; nucleotides outside the gene matches: 5. CDR3 bases: TGTGCCAGCAGCGGGAGGACAGGGGTCACAGATACGCAGTATTTT. Translated: CASSGRTGVTDTQYF.

This chain links TRBV18 with TRBJ2-5; 15 positions agree with TRBD2. Trimming took 4 bases from V and 3 from J; bases not matched to a gene: 3. The germline V gene has CDR1 KGHSH and CDR2 LQKENI. CDR3 length: 16 residues. CDR3 residues: CASSQGLAGGEETQYF. CDR3 in DNA: TGTGCCAGCTCACAGGGACTAGCGGGGGGCGAAGAGACCCAGTACTTC.

The chain carries TRBV20-1 and TRBJ2-5; perhaps TRBD1 as D (6 bases). Trimming took off 3 bases at V and 4 bases at J, with 18 bases between the two ends. The CDR3 is 15 residues long. CDR1 and CDR2 from the germline V gene are DFQATT and SNEGSKA (reference sequence). The CDR3 coding sequence is TGCAGTGCTAGGCAGGGGCGAGCGATAGGAGAGACCCAGTACTTC. This codes for CSARQGRAIGETQYF.

This clonotype was counted only a few times. J is TRBJ2-5 and V is TRBV20-1; perhaps TRBD1 as D (6 bases). CDR1 is DFQATT and CDR2 is SNEGSKA in the germline V gene (reference sequence). The CDR3 is 14 residues long. V was clipped by 1 base and J by 3 bases, with 12 bases between them. The DNA for the CDR3 is TGCAGTGCTAGAGGGCCGGACAGCAAAGAGACCCAGTACTTC. Protein: CSARGPDSKETQYF.

The V gene is TRBV11-2, the J gene TRBJ1-1; TRBD1 is a possible D gene (6 bases). From germline, CDR1 is SGHAT and CDR2 FQNNGV. Trimming left V 4 bases short and J 1 base short, with 10 bases between. The CDR3 is 14 amino acids. For the CDR3, the DNA is TGTGCCAGCAGCTCTACGGGACAGAACACTGAAGCTTTCTTT. Protein product: CASSSTGQNTEAFF.

The V call is TRBV3-1, the J call TRBJ1-2, with D perhaps matching TRBD1 (5 bases). With 4 bases removed from V and 3 bases from J, the gap between germline ends came to 9 bases. CDR3 size: 13 residues. Germline V gene sequence: CDR1 LGHDT, CDR2 YNNKEL (reference sequence). In DNA, the CDR3 is TGTGCCAGCAGCCGAGACAGCGACTATGGCTACACCTTC. It is translated as CASSRDSDYGYTF.